Sequencing of this T cell receptor beta chain was carried out in a study of blood T cell repertoires in COVID-19. The CDR3 has 13 amino acids. J lost 5 bases, V lost 6 bases, and 2 bases had no gene match. CDR1 and CDR2 from the germline V gene are MNHEY and SVGAGI. Repertoires were generated with immunoSEQ multiplex PCR, while TCRdb's copy carries only in-frame clones and drops some. The sample has over 120,000 clones, 87% seen once. The receptor was derived from a man aged 45-65 years who had recovered from COVID-19. The specimen was peripheral blood. J is TRBJ1-5 and V is TRBV6-5, with 9 bases fitting TRBD1. The CDR3 reads CASSRDRDQPQHF. CDR3 in DNA: TGTGCCAGCAGCAGGGACAGGGATCAGCCCCAGCATTTT.